This T cell receptor beta chain was observed in a study of PD-1 blockade in mismatch repair-deficient tumors. Looking at the study overall: Patients had 12 mismatch repair-deficient cancer types, all previously treated and progressing. General study results and limits: After pembrolizumab, tumor-resident clones rose rapidly, then generally contracted before radiologic responses.

Note on this clone: As yet, its antigen is unknown.

Mismatch repair deficiency was confirmed in all patients, by PCR or immunohistochemistry. The CDR3 is 13 amino acids. Trimming left V 6 bases short and J 4 bases short, with 12 bases between. From germline, CDR1 is WSHSY and CDR2 SAAADI. Produced via immunoSEQ multiplex PCR; TCRdb's table is partial and in-frame only. The table has roughly 48,000 clones, around 77% seen once. Here the sequenced sample was PBMCs, taken before pembrolizumab treatment. The sequence derives from an adult with mismatch repair-deficient cancer. The V and J genes are TRBV10-2 and TRBJ1-1, with a weak D call TRBD1 (6 bases). The CDR3 spells CASSEQGGTEAFF. The CDR3 nucleotides read TGCGCCAGCAGCGAACAGGGAGGCACTGAAGCTTTCTTT.